The clone carrying this TCR beta chain occurred a few times. The antigen is unknown. This CDR3 is 15 amino acids long. In germline, CDR1 is LNHDA, CDR2 SQIVND (reference sequence). Trimming removed 4 bases at V and 1 base at J, with 13 bases between. Using immunoSEQ multiplex PCR, the repertoire was profiled, and TCRdb retains in-frame clones only, with some absent. The sample includes about 79,000 clones, over 80% seen only once; the top ten take around 0.53%. This sample is part of a study of OX40 agonist ivuxolimab in advanced cancers. For the study at large: Therapy given before enrollment (anti-PD-1, anti-PD-L1 or anti-CTLA-4) was allowed, and roughly 42% had some.

Study-wide results and caveats: On average, CD8+ T cells had more expanded clones than CD4+. Partial responders receiving 0.1-3.0 mg/kg showed among the lowest clonal expansion.

This rearrangement joins TRBV19 to TRBJ1-1; no definite D call. This receptor was obtained from an adult with an advanced solid tumor such as melanoma, head and neck, liver or kidney cancer. The sequencing used CD4+ or CD8+ T cells sorted from blood, collected in a trial of the OX40 agonist ivuxolimab. CDR3 nucleotides: TGTGCCAGTAGTAGGACCGGTTGGTCGAACACTGAAGCTTTCTTT. It is translated as CASSRTGWSNTEAFF.